What follows are 4 T cell receptor beta chains derived from one specimen sequenced in a study of cytomegalovirus exposure and HLA in healthy donors. Sequencing was performed with immunoSEQ multiplex PCR; in TCRdb, only in-frame clones are kept and a portion is missing. The profile shows almost 75,000 clones, about 82% of them singletons. The specimen was PBMCs. All receptors derive from a man aged 25 to 40 in good health and CMV-seronegative.

This rearrangement joins TRBV4-3 to TRBJ1-6, with 9 bases identical to TRBD1. Germline CDR1 reads LGHNA; CDR2 reads YSLEER. Germline trimming cut 4 bases from V and 10 bases from J; bases unmatched to any gene: 11. This CDR3 spans 16 amino acids. CDR3 residues: CASSPQLRGTGSPLHF. CDR3 DNA sequence: TGCGCCAGCAGCCCCCAGCTCAGAGGGACAGGGTCACCCCTCCACTTT.

The chain links TRBV7-3 to TRBJ2-1, with a possible D match to TRBD2 (6 bases). The V and J ends lost 2 bases and 2 bases respectively, with 10 bases between them. The germline gives CDR1 SGHTA, CDR2 FQGTGA. The CDR3 consists of 15 residues. CDR3 loop: CASSLGTPTYNEQFF. As DNA, the CDR3 is TGTGCCAGCAGCTTAGGGACTCCTACCTACAATGAGCAGTTCTTC.

The chain has TRBV28 and TRBJ1-1; a possible D gene is TRBD1 (6 bases). The length of the CDR3 is 9 residues. The V and J ends lost 8 bases and 9 bases respectively, with 7 bases between them. Germline assignment: CDR1 MDHEN and CDR2 SYDVKM. The CDR3 loop reads CASGTQAFF. Written as DNA, the CDR3 is TGTGCCAGCGGGACACAAGCTTTCTTT.

This chain connects TRBV10-3 to TRBJ1-5; 7 bases are a match to TRBD1. V dropped 0 bases and J dropped 0; count of bases not matched to a gene: 5. The CDR3 consists of 17 residues. Per germline, CDR1 ENHRY and CDR2 SYGVKD. As DNA, the CDR3 is TGTGCCATCAGTGAGTCCCGGGACAGAGTTAGCAATCAGCCCCAGCATTTT. Protein: CAISESRDRVSNQPQHF.